These 16 T cell receptor beta chains originate from one sample sequenced in a study of T cell responses to AZD1222 COVID-19 vaccine. The data were produced by immunoSEQ multiplex PCR, yet TCRdb's version contains in-frame clones alone and is incomplete. The sample yields about 160,000 clones, 80% to 90% seen once. Sequenced material: peripheral blood, taken on day 0 of AZD1222 vaccination. These receptors all come from an adult in good health.

The J gene is TRBJ2-5, the V gene TRBV28; 7 bases match TRBD1. The CDR3 spans 13 residues. CDR1 is MDHEN, CDR2 SYDVKM, per germline. With 7 bases clipped from V and 3 bases from J, the junction kept 5 bases outside the gene matches. CDR3: CASTVGTEETQYF. As DNA, the CDR3 is TGTGCCAGCACCGTCGGGACAGAAGAGACCCAGTACTTC.

The chain employs TRBV7-2 and TRBJ2-7, with a tentative D call TRBD2 (6 bases). Trimming stripped 6 bases from V and 3 bases from J, with 27 bases between. There are 18 residues in the CDR3. Germline CDR1 reads SGHTA; CDR2 reads FQGNSA. The DNA for the CDR3 is TGTGCCAGCAGTGGAGGTTCCGGGACTTCCCCCTCCGACTACGAGCAGTACTTC. Translation gives CASSGGSGTSPSDYEQYF.

The rearrangement links TRBV29-1 to TRBJ1-3, with D possibly being TRBD1 (5 bases). Germline V gene sequence: CDR1 SQVTM, CDR2 ANQGSEA. There are 15 residues in the CDR3. Trimming left V 6 bases short and J 0 bases short, with 15 bases between. CDR3 bases: TGCAGCGTCTCCGACAGACTGAGCTCTGGAAACACCATATATTTT. Its protein is CSVSDRLSSGNTIYF.

As concerns this clone: The same CDR3 arises from other DNA sequences in this sample as well. The J gene is TRBJ1-4, the V gene TRBV7-9, with D maybe TRBD1 (6 bases). Germline CDR1 is SEHNR and CDR2 is FQNEAQ (reference sequence). The ends were cut back, 0 bases at V and 7 bases at J, with 9 bases in the middle. The CDR3 is 14 amino acids. The chain's CDR3 is CASSLAGAAEKLFF. The CDR3, as DNA: TGTGCCAGCAGCTTAGCGGGGGCGGCTGAAAAACTGTTTTTT.

The gene calls are TRBV5-6 and TRBJ1-4, with D possibly matching TRBD1 (5 bases). The CDR3 has 14 amino acids. The V end was cut by 1 base, the J end by 7 bases, with 11 bases between. Looked up from germline, CDR1 is SGHDT and CDR2 is YYEEEE. DNA for the CDR3: TGTGCCAGCAGCTTGAACGCCGGGGGTGAAAAACTGTTTTTT. Protein sequence: CASSLNAGGEKLFF. Full variable domain (outside the CDR3, taken from reference TRBV5-6 and TRBJ1-4): DAGVTQSPTHLIKTRGQQVTLRCSPKSGHDTVSWYQQALGQGPQFIFQYYEEEERQRGNFPDRFSGHQFPNYSSELNVNALLLGDSALYLCASSLNAGGEKLFFGSGTQLSVL.

This chain joins TRBV19 and TRBJ2-3, with 9 nucleotides matching TRBD1. Trimming removed 5 bases from V and 4 bases from J; junction bases left unmatched: 7. Germline CDR1 is LNHDA and CDR2 is SQIVND (reference sequence). The CDR3 spans 15 residues. CDR3 loop: CASSFTGGSADTQYF. The CDR3 DNA reads TGTGCCAGTAGTTTCACAGGGGGCTCGGCAGATACGCAGTATTTT.

The CDR3 coding sequence is TGTGCCAGCAGCCAAGCCCCGGGTAAGGCCCAGCATTTT. It encodes CASSQAPGKAQHF. The chain couples TRBV3-1 (or the pseudogene TRBV3-2) to TRBJ1-5; no reliable D call. This CDR3 has 13 residues. Per the germline V gene, CDR1 is LGHDT and CDR2 is YNNKEL (reference sequence). Trimming removed 1 base from V and 11 bases from J, with 12 bases in between.

This chain uses TRBV28 with TRBJ2-5; D is perhaps TRBD1 (7 bases). CDR1 MDHEN and CDR2 SYDVKM come from the germline V gene. CDR3 length: 15 amino acids. Trimming removed 5 bases from V and 4 bases from J, with 17 bases in between. CDR3: CASSGGGGGAETQYF. As DNA, the CDR3 is TGTGCCAGCAGTGGAGGGGGCGGTGGGGCAGAGACCCAGTACTTC.

This clone came up once. Germline and junction disagree at one end, which may indicate a read error. The rearrangement links TRBV7-7 to TRBJ1-1; D is perhaps TRBD1 (5 bases). CDR3 length: 15 amino acids. Germline V CDR1 and CDR2: SSHAT, FNYEAQ (reference sequence). CDR3 in DNA: TGTGCTAGCAGCCCCCACCCGGGGGGAGGGACTGAAGCTTTCTTT. Its translation: CASSPHPGGGTEAFF.

This clone occurred once. This chain connects TRBV21-1 to TRBJ2-7; the table's TRBD1 call for D was not verified on the DNA. TRBV21-1 is classified as a pseudogene. This CDR3 comprises 13 residues. The CDR3 nucleotides read TGTGCCACCGGGACAGGGGAACTTTGCGAGCAGTACGTC. It codes for CATGTGELCEQYV.

The rearrangement links TRBV11-2 to TRBJ2-3; 13 bases fit TRBD2. V lost 5 bases to trimming and J lost 7 bases; unmatched junction nucleotides: 6. CDR3 size: 15 residues. CDR1 and CDR2 (germline): SGHAT, FQNNGV. The CDR3 protein is CASSQQTSGGYTQYF. The CDR3 DNA reads as TGTGCCAGCAGCCAACAGACTAGCGGGGGGTATACGCAGTATTTT.

This clone was detected only once. V is TRBV7-3 and J is TRBJ2-5, with 8 bases identical to TRBD2. The germline CDR1 and CDR2 sequences are SGHTA and FQGTGA. The CDR3 runs to 14 residues. V gave up 4 bases and J gave up 2 bases; unmatched junction bases: 3. CDR3 loop: CASSSIAGQETQYF. The DNA of the CDR3 is TGTGCCAGCAGCTCTATAGCGGGACAAGAGACCCAGTACTTC.

The chain employs TRBV18 and TRBJ1-5, with D unclear. Trimming stripped 1 base from V and 3 bases from J, with 7 bases between. CDR1 is KGHSH and CDR2 is LQKENI in the germline V gene. CDR3 length: 14 residues. CDR3 DNA: TGTGCCAGCTCACCACAGGGTTACAATCAGCCCCAGCATTTT. This translates into CASSPQGYNQPQHF.

V and J are TRBV24-1 and TRBJ1-6; D uncertain. CDR1 and CDR2 (germline): KGHDR, SFDVKD. Trimming stripped 4 bases from V and 3 bases from J, with 9 bases between. The CDR3 has 15 residues. The CDR3 protein is CATSDKGYYNSPLHF. The CDR3 DNA reads as TGTGCCACCAGTGACAAGGGTTACTATAATTCACCCCTCCACTTT.

This chain uses TRBV6-5 with TRBJ2-7; 11 positions agree with TRBD1. CDR3 size: 15 residues. The germline V gene has CDR1 MNHEY and CDR2 SVGAGI. The V segment lost 6 bases and the J segment 3 bases; nucleotides outside the gene matches: 7. CDR3 in amino acids: CASRKMDRGLYEQYF. CDR3 DNA: TGTGCCAGCAGGAAAATGGACAGGGGGCTCTACGAGCAGTACTTC.

CDR3 protein: CASSLAPGDSPVDGYTF. CDR3 DNA: TGTGCCAGCAGCTTAGCACCGGGGGACAGCCCGGTCGATGGCTACACCTTC. The chain uses TRBV7-2 and TRBJ1-2; 7 bases map to TRBD1. Germline assignment: CDR1 SGHTA and CDR2 FQGNSA. With V trimmed by 0 bases and J by 6 bases, 13 bases remained unmatched. The CDR3 has 17 residues.